The rows below give T cell receptor beta chains drawn from one sample of a study of blood T cell repertoires in COVID-19. Profiled with immunoSEQ multiplex PCR; TCRdb holds only in-frame clones, not every one. The sample holds under 300,000 clones, around 81% seen once. Sequencing was carried out using peripheral blood. Receptor source: a young man who had recovered from COVID-19. Both conserved end residues are part of each CDR3. D genes are given only for firm matches. Clone size appears in some rows only: once, few, many, or a class for an expanded clone.

clone size: .; J gene: TRBJ2-5; V gene: TRBV3-1/TRBV3-2; D gene: TRBD2; CDR3 protein: CASALRGLAGKETQYF; CDR3 DNA: TGTGCCAGCGCACTACGTGGTTTAGCGGGGAAAGAGACCCAGTACTTC
clone size: .; J gene: TRBJ1-4; V gene: TRBV19; D gene: .; CDR3 protein: CASAGLRNEKLFF; CDR3 DNA: TGTGCCAGCGCGGGACTACGTAATGAAAAACTGTTTTTT
clone size: .; J gene: TRBJ1-2; V gene: TRBV5-1; D gene: TRBD1; CDR3 protein: CASSSGTGDGYTF; CDR3 DNA: TGCGCCAGCAGCTCAGGGACAGGTGATGGCTACACCTTC
clone size: few; J gene: TRBJ1-6; V gene: TRBV9; D gene: .; CDR3 protein: CASSATVLNSPLHF; CDR3 DNA: TGTGCCAGCAGCGCGACAGTACTTAATTCACCCCTCCACTTT
clone size: .; J gene: TRBJ1-5; V gene: TRBV28; D gene: .; CDR3 protein: CASSSFGRVGYSNQPQHF; CDR3 DNA: TGTGCCAGCAGTTCTTTCGGCAGGGTGGGGTATAGCAATCAGCCCCAGCATTTT
clone size: .; J gene: TRBJ2-3; V gene: TRBV5-1; D gene: .; CDR3 protein: CASSFGGTQYF; CDR3 DNA: TGCGCCAGCAGCTTCGGGGGTACGCAGTATTTT
clone size: once; J gene: TRBJ1-1; V gene: TRBV7-2; D gene: .; CDR3 protein: CASSRQPGQLNTEAFF; CDR3 DNA: TGTGCCAGCAGCCGCCAACCCGGACAACTGAACACTGAAGCTTTCTTT
clone size: few; J gene: TRBJ1-1; V gene: TRBV2; D gene: .; CDR3 protein: CASSEGGRDTEAFF; CDR3 DNA: TGTGCCAGCAGTGAAGGGGGGCGGGACACTGAAGCTTTCTTT
clone size: .; J gene: TRBJ2-1; V gene: TRBV6-5; D gene: .; CDR3 protein: CAGRGGPPNEQFF; CDR3 DNA: TGTGCCGGAAGGGGGGGGCCTCCCAATGAGCAGTTCTTC
clone size: .; J gene: TRBJ2-3; V gene: TRBV6-5; D gene: .; CDR3 protein: CASSLVTDTQYF; CDR3 DNA: TGTGCCAGCAGCCTTGTTACAGATACGCAGTATTTT
clone size: .; J gene: TRBJ1-6; V gene: TRBV6-5; D gene: TRBD1; CDR3 protein: CARIQGKDSPLHF; CDR3 DNA: TGTGCCAGAATACAGGGGAAGGATTCACCCCTCCACTTT
clone size: .; J gene: TRBJ1-3; V gene: TRBV18; D gene: .; CDR3 protein: CASSPKMVGLRNTIYF; CDR3 DNA: TGTGCCAGCTCACCCAAAATGGTCGGTCTGAGAAACACCATATATTTT
clone size: .; J gene: TRBJ1-2; V gene: TRBV27; D gene: TRBD1; CDR3 protein: CASKLQGANYGYTF; CDR3 DNA: TGTGCCAGCAAACTACAGGGGGCTAACTATGGCTACACCTTC
clone size: .; J gene: TRBJ2-2; V gene: TRBV2; D gene: .; CDR3 protein: CASSDAVVYTGELFF; CDR3 DNA: TGTGCCAGCAGTGATGCGGTCGTGTACACCGGGGAGCTGTTTTTT
clone size: .; J gene: TRBJ1-2; V gene: TRBV5-8; D gene: .; CDR3 protein: CASTIPARGGYTF; CDR3 DNA: TGTGCCAGCACGATCCCGGCCAGGGGAGGCTACACCTTC
clone size: .; J gene: TRBJ2-3; V gene: TRBV18; D gene: TRBD2; CDR3 protein: CASSQGTTTDTQYF; CDR3 DNA: TGTGCCAGCTCACAAGGGACTACCACAGATACGCAGTATTTT
clone size: .; J gene: TRBJ2-2; V gene: TRBV27; D gene: .; CDR3 protein: CASSTGPGDSDGELFF; CDR3 DNA: TGTGCCAGCAGTACCGGACCGGGAGACTCGGATGGGGAGCTGTTTTTT
clone size: .; J gene: TRBJ2-2; V gene: TRBV5-5; D gene: .; CDR3 protein: CASSFPPGGELFF; CDR3 DNA: TGTGCCAGCAGCTTCCCCCCCGGCGGGGAGCTGTTTTTT
clone size: .; J gene: TRBJ1-2; V gene: TRBV7-8; D gene: .; CDR3 protein: CASSHLQGNYGYTF; CDR3 DNA: TGTGCCAGCAGCCATCTCCAGGGTAACTATGGCTACACCTTC
clone size: .; J gene: TRBJ2-5; V gene: TRBV29-1; D gene: TRBD1; CDR3 protein: CSVGGTGGETQYF; CDR3 DNA: TGCAGCGTTGGTGGGACAGGGGGGGAGACCCAGTACTTC
clone size: .; J gene: TRBJ1-2; V gene: TRBV7-2; D gene: TRBD1; CDR3 protein: CASSLLGPGGGYTF; CDR3 DNA: TGTGCCAGCAGCTTATTAGGTCCAGGGGGAGGCTACACCTTC
clone size: .; J gene: TRBJ2-1; V gene: TRBV4-1; D gene: .; CDR3 protein: CASSPSGSSYNEQFF; CDR3 DNA: TGCGCCAGCAGCCCCTCCGGGAGCTCCTACAATGAGCAGTTCTTC
clone size: once; J gene: TRBJ1-1; V gene: TRBV12-3/TRBV12-4; D gene: .; CDR3 protein: CASSFGLETEAFF; CDR3 DNA: TGTGCCAGCAGTTTCGGCCTGGAGACTGAAGCTTTCTTT
clone size: .; J gene: TRBJ2-7; V gene: TRBV11-2; D gene: .; CDR3 protein: CASSVRDKSSYEQYF; CDR3 DNA: TGTGCCAGCAGCGTAAGGGACAAGAGCTCCTACGAGCAGTACTTC
clone size: once; J gene: TRBJ2-2; V gene: TRBV5-4; D gene: TRBD1; CDR3 protein: CASSRYAGGQGELFF; CDR3 DNA: TGTGCCAGCAGCCGCTACGCAGGGGGCCAAGGGGAGCTGTTTTTT
clone size: .; J gene: TRBJ1-1; V gene: TRBV19; D gene: TRBD1; CDR3 protein: CASSKWTGVGNTEAFF; CDR3 DNA: TGTGCCAGTAGTAAGTGGACAGGGGTTGGTAACACTGAAGCTTTCTTT
clone size: .; J gene: TRBJ1-3; V gene: TRBV7-8; D gene: .; CDR3 protein: CASTTRVGGSSGNTIYF; CDR3 DNA: TGTGCCAGCACCACTAGAGTGGGGGGAAGCTCTGGAAACACCATATATTTT
clone size: .; J gene: TRBJ1-1; V gene: TRBV11-3; D gene: .; CDR3 protein: CASSFNGDTEAFF; CDR3 DNA: TGTGCCAGCAGCTTCAACGGGGACACTGAAGCTTTCTTT
clone size: .; J gene: TRBJ2-2; V gene: TRBV5-1; D gene: TRBD2; CDR3 protein: CASSRTSGVNTGELFF; CDR3 DNA: TGCGCCAGCAGCCGTACTAGCGGGGTAAACACCGGGGAGCTGTTTTTT
clone size: .; J gene: TRBJ2-7; V gene: TRBV27; D gene: .; CDR3 protein: CASSLFGQLLSYEQYF; CDR3 DNA: TGTGCCAGCAGTTTATTCGGACAGCTCCTTTCCTACGAGCAGTACTTC
clone size: .; J gene: TRBJ1-6; V gene: TRBV2; D gene: TRBD1; CDR3 protein: CASSPDRANSPLHF; CDR3 DNA: TGTGCCAGCAGCCCGGACAGGGCAAATTCACCCCTCCACTTT
clone size: .; J gene: TRBJ2-3; V gene: TRBV4-1; D gene: TRBD1; CDR3 protein: CASSPSRQGRYTDTQYF; CDR3 DNA: TGCGCCAGCAGCCCCTCCCGACAGGGGCGGTACACAGATACGCAGTATTTT
clone size: .; J gene: TRBJ1-2; V gene: TRBV6-5; D gene: .; CDR3 protein: CASRAEFYGYTF; CDR3 DNA: TGTGCCAGCAGGGCGGAGTTCTATGGCTACACCTTC
clone size: .; J gene: TRBJ1-5; V gene: TRBV28; D gene: .; CDR3 protein: CASSPRQWPQHF; CDR3 DNA: TGTGCCAGCAGCCCCCGACAGTGGCCCCAGCATTTT
clone size: .; J gene: TRBJ2-3; V gene: TRBV11-2; D gene: .; CDR3 protein: CASSWVPGDTQYF; CDR3 DNA: TGTGCCAGCAGCTGGGTTCCGGGAGATACGCAGTATTTT
clone size: .; J gene: TRBJ1-1; V gene: TRBV11-3; D gene: .; CDR3 protein: CASSLAVASFMNTEAFF; CDR3 DNA: TGTGCCAGCAGCTTAGCGGTCGCGAGCTTTATGAACACTGAAGCTTTCTTT
clone size: .; J gene: TRBJ2-5; V gene: TRBV3-1/TRBV3-2; D gene: .; CDR3 protein: CASSRQTSGETQYF; CDR3 DNA: TGTGCCAGCAGCCGCCAGACTAGTGGGGAGACCCAGTACTTC
clone size: .; J gene: TRBJ1-4; V gene: TRBV7-9; D gene: .; CDR3 protein: CASSSDGGNEKLFF; CDR3 DNA: TGTGCCAGCAGCTCCGACGGAGGAAATGAAAAACTGTTTTTT
clone size: .; J gene: TRBJ1-2; V gene: TRBV20-1; D gene: .; CDR3 protein: CSVDTVYGYTF; CDR3 DNA: TGCAGTGTGGACACAGTCTATGGCTACACCTTC